A selection of T cell receptor beta chains follows, all from one sample in a study of T cell responses to AZD1222 COVID-19 vaccine. Using immunoSEQ multiplex PCR, the repertoire was profiled, and TCRdb retains in-frame clones only, with some absent. The sample records about 270,000 clones, 94% being singletons. The sequences come from peripheral blood, collected 28 days after the second AZD1222 dose. The receptors here all came from an adult who received the AZD1222 COVID-19 vaccine. Each CDR3 is given with its conserved first and last residue. Each record gives: V gene, D gene, J gene, CDR3 DNA, CDR3 protein. The D gene is left open where the match is weak.

V gene: TRBV29-1
D gene: TRBD1
J gene: TRBJ2-5
CDR3 DNA: TGCAGCGTTACGACAGGGACGGAGACCCAGTACTTC
CDR3 protein: CSVTTGTETQYF

V gene: TRBV7-2
D gene: TRBD2
J gene: TRBJ2-7
CDR3 DNA: TGTGCCAGCAGCTTTAGCGGGAGTCTCGAGCAGTACTTC
CDR3 protein: CASSFSGSLEQYF

V gene: TRBV7-9
D gene: TRBD1
J gene: TRBJ1-6
CDR3 DNA: TGTGCCAGCAGCTTGACCGGGACAGATAATTCACCCCTCCACTTT
CDR3 protein: CASSLTGTDNSPLHF

V gene: TRBV3-1/TRBV3-2
D gene: -
J gene: TRBJ1-6
CDR3 DNA: TGTGCCAGCAGCCAATCTACAGGTATGACACCCCTCCACTTT
CDR3 protein: CASSQSTGMTPLHF

V gene: TRBV4-1
D gene: -
J gene: TRBJ1-2
CDR3 DNA: TGCGCCAGCAGCCAAGGAGTCTTGACAGGTCCCTATGGCTACACCTTC
CDR3 protein: CASSQGVLTGPYGYTF

V gene: TRBV7-9
D gene: TRBD2
J gene: TRBJ2-1
CDR3 DNA: TGTGCCAGCAGCTTAGAGAGCGGGGGCGCCTACAATGAGCAGTTCTTC
CDR3 protein: CASSLESGGAYNEQFF

V gene: TRBV6-5
D gene: -
J gene: TRBJ2-7
CDR3 DNA: TGTGCCAGCAAGGCAGGGCGGGAGCAGTACTTC
CDR3 protein: CASKAGREQYF

V gene: TRBV4-1
D gene: -
J gene: TRBJ1-2
CDR3 DNA: TGCGCCAGCAGCCAAGTATCCGGCAGCAACTATGGCTACACCTTC
CDR3 protein: CASSQVSGSNYGYTF

V gene: TRBV5-8
D gene: -
J gene: TRBJ1-2
CDR3 DNA: TGTGCCAGCAATTGGAGACAGCTACTTAACTATGGCTACACCTTC
CDR3 protein: CASNWRQLLNYGYTF

V gene: TRBV3-1/TRBV3-2
D gene: TRBD1
J gene: TRBJ1-5
CDR3 DNA: TGTGCCAGCAGCCTTGGGACAGTTAATCAGCCCCAGCATTTT
CDR3 protein: CASSLGTVNQPQHF

V gene: TRBV7-9
D gene: -
J gene: TRBJ2-7
CDR3 DNA: TGTGCCAGCAGCTCCCAGGGGGGGACCTACGAGCAGTACTTC
CDR3 protein: CASSSQGGTYEQYF

V gene: TRBV11-2
D gene: TRBD1
J gene: TRBJ1-5
CDR3 DNA: TGTGCCAGCAGCTTAGAGCTAACAGGGGGCCAGCATTTT
CDR3 protein: CASSLELTGGQHF

V gene: TRBV9
D gene: -
J gene: TRBJ1-3
CDR3 DNA: TGTGCCAGCAGCGTAGCTCCGGCGGCCTCTGGAAACACCATATATTTT
CDR3 protein: CASSVAPAASGNTIYF

V gene: TRBV10-2
D gene: -
J gene: TRBJ2-1
CDR3 DNA: TGCGCCAGCAGTGAGTCCTGGTCGGGCAGGCCTTACTACAATGAGCAGTTCTTC
CDR3 protein: CASSESWSGRPYYNEQFF

V gene: TRBV19
D gene: -
J gene: TRBJ1-2
CDR3 DNA: TGTGCCACCGCCGGGACAACTAACTATGGCTACACCTTC
CDR3 protein: CATAGTTNYGYTF

V gene: TRBV2
D gene: -
J gene: TRBJ2-3
CDR3 DNA: TGTGCCAGCAGTGTTCGACAGCCTAGCACAGATACGCAGTATTTT
CDR3 protein: CASSVRQPSTDTQYF

V gene: TRBV21-1
D gene: -
J gene: TRBJ2-3
CDR3 DNA: TGTGCCAGCAGCAGCCAACAGGGCACAGATACGCAGTATTTT
CDR3 protein: CASSSQQGTDTQYF

V gene: TRBV27
D gene: -
J gene: TRBJ1-3
CDR3 DNA: TGTGCCAGCAGTGGGATTAGCTCTGGAAACACCATATATTTT
CDR3 protein: CASSGISSGNTIYF

V gene: TRBV5-1
D gene: TRBD2
J gene: TRBJ2-1
CDR3 DNA: TGCGCCAGCAGCTTAAACGGGAGGACCTACAATGAGCAGTTCTTC
CDR3 protein: CASSLNGRTYNEQFF

V gene: TRBV28
D gene: -
J gene: TRBJ1-2
CDR3 DNA: TGTGCCAGCAGTCCCCATACCGGGGCGAACTATGGCTACACCTTC
CDR3 protein: CASSPHTGANYGYTF

V gene: TRBV20-1
D gene: -
J gene: TRBJ2-7
CDR3 DNA: TGCAGTGCCTCCCCCTCCGAGCAGTACTTC
CDR3 protein: CSASPSEQYF

V gene: TRBV7-9
D gene: TRBD2
J gene: TRBJ2-7
CDR3 DNA: TGTGCCAGCAGCTTAATTAGCGGGAGGAAGGGGAACTACGAGCAGTACTTC
CDR3 protein: CASSLISGRKGNYEQYF

V gene: TRBV6-2/TRBV6-3
D gene: -
J gene: TRBJ2-2
CDR3 DNA: TGTGCCAGCAGTTTCCAGGGTAGGAGGACCGGGGAGCTGTTTTTT
CDR3 protein: CASSFQGRRTGELFF